The source of this T cell receptor (beta chain) is a study of cytomegalovirus exposure and HLA in healthy donors. The CDR3 spans 13 residues. V lost 2 bases and J 8 bases, leaving 11 bases between the germline ends. CDR1 and CDR2 from the germline V gene are SEHNR and FQNEAQ (reference sequence). Researchers ran the PCR with 60 Vbeta and 13 Jbeta primers. The table came from immunoSEQ multiplex PCR; TCRdb's copy has only in-frame clones and leaves some out. The sample comprises 180,000 or so clones, around 80% of which are singletons, and under 2% rests with the top ten. The study's findings and limits: Accurate predictions that matched the HLA-A and HLA-B alleles of most subjects were reportedly made from TCR beta sequences. The study assumed roughly uniform donor sequencing depth for presence/absence analyses.

Worth noting for this clone: Antigen specificity is unknown.

This sequence was found in a woman in her twenties or thirties in good health and CMV-seronegative. This chain links TRBV7-9 with TRBJ2-3; tentatively, D is TRBD1 (6 bases). The sample was PBMCs. The DNA of the CDR3 is TGTGCCAGCAGCTTACAGGGGCTGGTTACGCAGTATTTT. This sequence encodes CASSLQGLVTQYF.